This T cell receptor beta chain was captured in a study of cytomegalovirus exposure and HLA in healthy donors. Whole-study results and caveats: What was likely a sequencing artifact was a cluster of highly shared sequence variants. Rarity marked most TCR sequences, yet some public TCRs occurred in many donors.

Notes on this clone: Its target is not known.

Vbeta (60) and Jbeta (13) primers were used in the PCR. Measured with immunoSEQ multiplex PCR; TCRdb has only the in-frame clones, and not every one. The sample records about 120,000 clones, 70% to 85% being singletons. Germline-derived CDR1 and CDR2 are SGHRS and YFSETQ. This CDR3 contains 15 residues. Trimming took 0 bases from V and 7 from J; bases not matched to a gene: 2. The source is a man aged 18 to 29 in good health and CMV-seronegative. V gene TRBV5-1 combines with J gene TRBJ2-1; 12 nucleotides line up with TRBD2. Sequenced sample: PBMCs. This CDR3 is CASSLASGGANEQFF. CDR3 bases: TGCGCCAGCAGCTTGGCTAGCGGGGGGGCTAATGAGCAGTTCTTC.